A selection of T cell receptor beta chains follows, all from one sample in a study of blood T cell repertoires in COVID-19. Clones were sequenced by immunoSEQ multiplex PCR, and TCRdb holds only the in-frame ones, with some missing. In the table there are 70,000 to 100,000 clones, around 90% of which are singletons. Sequenced material: peripheral blood. These receptors were collected from an elderly woman with active or convalescent COVID-19. Each CDR3 is given with its conserved first and last residue. The D gene is left open where the match is weak.

d_gene	v_gene	j_gene	CDR3aa
NA	TRBV7-2	TRBJ2-7	CASSPRRDSYEQYF
TRBD1	TRBV6-6	TRBJ1-5	CASSYPRQGAGQPQHF
NA	TRBV18	TRBJ2-7	CASSPRHPGDEQYF
TRBD2	TRBV15	TRBJ2-7	CATSRDGGTSGRYEQYF
TRBD1	TRBV6-2/TRBV6-3	TRBJ2-7	CASSWTGGPYEQYF
TRBD1	TRBV2	TRBJ1-4	CASSEATGRDEKLFF
TRBD1	TRBV9	TRBJ1-6	CASSVDPRGFDSPLHF
TRBD1	TRBV5-6	TRBJ1-2	CASSLDRGSGYTF
TRBD1	TRBV6-5	TRBJ1-5	CASRRTGGNQPQHF
NA	TRBV20-1	TRBJ1-2	CSAGTYLGYTF
TRBD2	TRBV30	TRBJ2-3	CAWSGLARTDTQYF
TRBD2	TRBV6-1	TRBJ2-5	CASSEGPGGPGETQYF
NA	TRBV12-3/TRBV12-4	TRBJ1-2	CASSSPGGGGYTF
TRBD1	TRBV27	TRBJ2-7	CASSWTGLAIGEQYF
NA	TRBV28	TRBJ2-7	CASGTPGYEQYF
TRBD1	TRBV15	TRBJ2-2	CATSRDLRDRVGELFF
NA	TRBV19	TRBJ1-5	CASNTGYSGLNSNQPQHF